A selection of T cell receptor beta chains follows, all from one sample in a study of radiotherapy plus CTLA-4 blockade in lung cancer. Profiled with immunoSEQ multiplex PCR; TCRdb holds only in-frame clones, not every one. The table has approximately 28,000 clones, over 75% seen once; the top ten hold roughly 7.2%. The source material was peripheral blood, sampled from a patient treated with radiotherapy plus ipilimumab. All receptors derive from a human donor with non-small cell lung cancer who had stable disease on radiotherapy plus ipilimumab. Each CDR3 is given with its conserved first and last residue. The D gene is left open where the match is weak. Clone size is not always given. Where it is, it says once, few, many or a class for expanded clones.

size,D,V,J,CDR3,DNA
-,-,TRBV6-5,TRBJ2-2,CASGVPGELFF,TGTGCCAGCGGGGTACCTGGGGAGCTGTTTTTT
-,-,TRBV5-8,TRBJ1-1,CASSLAGAEKAEAFF,TGTGCCAGCAGCTTGGCCGGAGCTGAGAAGGCTGAAGCTTTCTTT
once,-,TRBV6-1,TRBJ1-5,CASRATDGNQPQHF,TGTGCCAGCAGAGCCACGGATGGCAATCAGCCCCAGCATTTT
-,-,TRBV5-5,TRBJ2-3,CASSYARGAEWTDTQYF,TGTGCCAGCAGCTATGCGCGGGGCGCCGAGTGGACAGATACGCAGTATTTT
-,TRBD1,TRBV2,TRBJ1-6,CASSARQGIDSPLHF,TGTGCCAGCAGCGCCAGACAGGGGATCGATTCACCCCTCCACTTT
once,TRBD1,TRBV6-5,TRBJ2-7,CASSIAGTGRNLDF,TGTGCCAGCAGTATAGCCGGGACAGGGCGAAATCTCGACTTC
-,-,TRBV4-3,TRBJ2-1,CASSLAQSYNEQFF,TGCGCCAGCAGCTTAGCCCAGTCATACAATGAGCAGTTCTTC
-,TRBD2,TRBV5-1,TRBJ2-3,CASSLVWSGGTSGDTQYF,TGCGCCAGCAGCTTGGTGTGGAGCGGGGGGACCTCAGGAGATACGCAGTATTTT
-,-,TRBV5-1,TRBJ1-6,CASSLELGYNSPLHF,TGCGCCAGCAGCTTGGAGTTGGGATATAATTCACCCCTCCACTTT
few,-,TRBV4-1,TRBJ1-4,CASSQVLVYEKLFF,TGCGCCAGCAGCCAAGTCCTCGTATACGAAAAACTGTTTTTT
-,-,TRBV7-6,TRBJ2-3,CASSPGTDTQYF,TGTGCCAGCAGTCCGGGGACAGATACGCAGTATTTT
-,TRBD1,TRBV4-1,TRBJ2-5,CASSQDRQGVRETQYF,TGCGCCAGCAGCCAAGATAGGCAGGGGGTGAGAGAGACCCAGTACTTC
-,TRBD1,TRBV5-5,TRBJ1-4,CASSTNRGGGEKLFF,TGTGCCAGCAGCACCAACAGGGGAGGGGGTGAAAAACTGTTTTTT
-,-,TRBV7-3,TRBJ2-4,CASSTQEGNIQYF,TGTGCCAGCAGCACCCAGGAGGGAAACATTCAGTACTTC
few,-,TRBV6-5,TRBJ1-5,CASSSGEGNQPQHF,TGTGCCAGCAGTTCAGGGGAGGGGAATCAGCCCCAGCATTTT
once,-,TRBV11-3,TRBJ1-1,CASKGTTEAFF,TGTGCCAGCAAAGGGACCACTGAAGCTTTCTTT
-,-,TRBV19,TRBJ1-1,CASSRKAGGLLMNTEAFF,TGTGCCAGTAGTCGAAAGGCAGGAGGGTTACTCATGAACACTGAAGCTTTCTTT
-,-,TRBV9,TRBJ2-7,CASSAWDKSSYEQYF,TGTGCCAGCAGCGCTTGGGACAAGAGCTCCTACGAGCAGTACTTC
-,TRBD2,TRBV5-1,TRBJ2-1,CASSPRTSGNHNEQFF,TGCGCCAGCAGCCCGAGGACTAGCGGAAATCACAATGAGCAGTTCTTC
-,-,TRBV18,TRBJ1-4,CASSPTSGGAGEKLFF,TGTGCCAGCTCACCAACTTCGGGAGGGGCTGGAGAAAAACTGTTTTTT
once,-,TRBV19,TRBJ1-5,CAGRTGNQPQHF,TGTGCCGGAAGGACAGGCAATCAGCCCCAGCATTTT
-,-,TRBV11-2,TRBJ2-2,CASRDRTNTGELFF,TGTGCCAGCAGGGACAGAACGAACACCGGGGAGCTGTTTTTT
-,-,TRBV11-2,TRBJ2-5,CASSLAGETQYF,TGTGCCAGCAGCTTAGCGGGCGAGACCCAGTACTTC
-,-,TRBV5-1,TRBJ1-3,CASREEGAGNTIYF,TGCGCCAGCAGGGAGGAGGGAGCTGGAAACACCATATATTTT
once,-,TRBV10-2,TRBJ2-3,CASSDSLRGPDTQYF,TGCGCCAGCAGTGATTCTCTCCGAGGACCAGATACGCAGTATTTT
-,TRBD1,TRBV29-1,TRBJ1-6,CSVQGGENSPLHF,TGCAGCGTTCAGGGGGGGGAGAATTCACCCCTCCACTTT
-,-,TRBV28,TRBJ1-2,CASSPPQRVYGYTF,TGTGCCAGCAGTCCTCCACAGAGGGTCTATGGCTACACCTTC
-,-,TRBV7-9,TRBJ2-1,CASSYGPVGQFF,TGTGCCAGCAGCTACGGACCGGTGGGGCAGTTCTTC
-,-,TRBV10-1,TRBJ2-3,CASSAGSRTDTQYF,TGCGCCAGCAGCGCCGGGAGTCGCACAGATACGCAGTATTTT
-,-,TRBV9,TRBJ1-2,CASGESSGMRNYGYTF,TGTGCCAGCGGGGAATCCTCAGGGATGAGAAACTATGGCTACACCTTC
-,-,TRBV27,TRBJ1-2,CASRTAVDGYTF,TGTGCCAGCAGGACTGCGGTAGATGGCTACACCTTC
once,-,TRBV19,TRBJ1-5,CASSILGGGDQPQHF,TGTGCCAGTAGTATCCTGGGGGGAGGAGATCAGCCCCAGCATTTT
-,-,TRBV18,TRBJ2-3,CASSLRQDDTQYF,TGTGCCAGCTCGCTCAGACAGGACGATACGCAGTATTTT
medium-sized,-,TRBV19,TRBJ1-6,CASSIPGLINSPLHF,TGTGCCAGTAGTATACCCGGGCTTATTAATTCACCCCTCCACTTT
-,TRBD2,TRBV7-8,TRBJ2-7,CASSLAGSGVSYEQYF,TGTGCCAGCAGCTTAGCCGGCAGCGGGGTCTCCTACGAGCAGTACTTC
-,-,TRBV11-2,TRBJ1-1,CASSRGWATEAFF,TGTGCCAGCAGTCGCGGGTGGGCGACTGAAGCTTTCTTT
-,TRBD1,TRBV18,TRBJ1-1,CASSPLGQEMAFF,TGTGCCAGCTCACCCCTTGGACAGGAGATGGCTTTCTTT
-,-,TRBV7-2,TRBJ2-5,CASSLAGGRGETQYF,TGTGCCAGCAGCTTAGCGGGGGGAAGGGGTGAGACCCAGTACTTC
few,-,TRBV10-3,TRBJ1-3,CAIRDRGLSGNTIYF,TGTGCCATCAGGGACCGGGGCCTCTCTGGAAACACCATATATTTT
-,-,TRBV6-5,TRBJ1-2,CASRDPGSGGGYTF,TGTGCCAGCAGGGACCCGGGGTCGGGTGGAGGCTACACCTTC
few,TRBD1,TRBV7-9,TRBJ1-2,CASSYTGDYTF,TGTGCCAGCAGCTACACAGGGGACTACACCTTC
-,-,TRBV30,TRBJ1-5,CAWSGSGDQPQHF,TGTGCCTGGAGCGGCAGCGGGGATCAGCCCCAGCATTTT
-,TRBD1,TRBV5-1,TRBJ2-3,CASSPGTGGSDTQYF,TGCGCCAGCAGCCCCGGGACAGGGGGATCAGATACGCAGTATTTT
-,-,TRBV5-1,TRBJ1-1,CASSFPDRGWPNTEAFF,TGCGCCAGCAGCTTCCCGGACAGAGGATGGCCAAACACTGAAGCTTTCTTT
-,-,TRBV5-1,TRBJ2-2,CASSLGQAPGELFF,TGCGCCAGCAGCTTGGGACAGGCTCCGGGGGAGCTGTTTTTT
once,TRBD1,TRBV7-2,TRBJ2-5,CASSPQAGGRETQYF,TGTGCCAGCAGCCCCCAGGCAGGGGGCAGAGAGACCCAGTACTTC
-,TRBD1,TRBV7-9,TRBJ1-1,CASSLGQGGRRAFF,TGTGCCAGCAGCTTAGGACAGGGCGGGAGGCGAGCTTTCTTT
-,-,TRBV20-1,TRBJ1-2,CSAPTGGGYTF,TGCAGTGCTCCGACAGGCGGCGGCTACACCTTC
few,-,TRBV6-1,TRBJ1-1,CASREKGNTEAFF,TGTGCCAGCAGAGAGAAGGGGAACACTGAAGCTTTCTTT
-,TRBD1,TRBV7-9,TRBJ1-5,CASSLGTGRVSNQPQHF,TGTGCCAGCAGCTTAGGGACAGGGAGAGTAAGCAATCAGCCCCAGCATTTT
few,TRBD1,TRBV4-1,TRBJ1-1,CASSQLQGDTEAFF,TGCGCCAGCAGCCAGTTACAGGGGGACACTGAAGCTTTCTTT
once,-,TRBV7-2,TRBJ2-3,CASSLDGDRTDTQYF,TGTGCCAGCAGCTTAGACGGGGACCGCACAGATACGCAGTATTTT
-,-,TRBV18,TRBJ1-2,CASSPEGAGYGYTF,TGTGCCAGCTCACCTGAAGGGGCCGGCTATGGCTACACCTTC
-,TRBD1,TRBV7-9,TRBJ1-1,CASSPRGGSGVAEAFF,TGTGCCAGCAGCCCCAGGGGGGGCTCGGGAGTGGCTGAAGCTTTCTTT
-,-,TRBV9,TRBJ1-6,CASSARPSSADGSSLHF,TGTGCCAGCAGCGCCAGACCGAGCAGCGCGGACGGGTCGTCCCTCCACTTT
-,TRBD1,TRBV5-1,TRBJ2-2,CASSLAAGTGGRRELFF,TGCGCCAGCAGCTTGGCTGCCGGGACAGGGGGCAGGAGGGAGCTGTTTTTT
-,-,TRBV29-1,TRBJ1-1,CSVKHGINTEAFF,TGCAGCGTGAAACATGGAATAAACACTGAAGCTTTCTTT